This T cell receptor beta chain was obtained from a study of shared clonotypes between healthy human individuals. Overall study findings and caveats: For naive CD4 cells, around 5% of clonotypes were shared across several donors.

Trimming pared 6 bases from V and 6 bases from J, leaving 14 bases between. The CDR3 totals 14 residues. The germline V gene encodes CDR1 MNHNS and CDR2 SASEGT. Sorted-subset replicate PCRs used about 0.2 ug DNA, 25,000 to 30,000 T cell genomes. Libraries were prepared by immunoSEQ multiplex PCR; TCRdb keeps only in-frame clonotypes and omits some of them. This table holds some 2 million clones, 85% to 95% found once. About this clone itself: Its antigen is currently unknown.

The sequence was collected from a man aged 18 to 29 in good health. The gene calls are TRBV6-1 and TRBJ1-4; D unclear. The sequencing input was naive CD4+ T cells sorted from blood. Subset: CD45RA+ positively selected. The CDR3 DNA sequence: TGTGCCAGCAGCGAGATGGTTCTTGATGAAAAACTGTTTTTT. Protein sequence: CASSEMVLDEKLFF.